This TCR beta chain was found in a study of vaccination effects on CD4 cells after COVID-19. Overall study results and limits: Only a few convalescent patients and no early post-infection timepoints featured in the study.

Sequencing followed a ViraFEST assay step that expanded antigen-specific CD4+ T cells with viral peptide pools. Following culture for nine to ten days, CD4+ T cells were isolated. According to the study, vaccine recipients showed no prior SARS-CoV-2 infection and negative nucleocapsid antibodies. Researchers reported culturing two million PBMC in each well, adding 10 IU/ml IL-2 and about 9.6 ug/ml peptides. Sequencing was performed with immunoSEQ multiplex PCR; in TCRdb, only in-frame clones are kept and a portion is missing. The sample carries 30,000 to 40,000 clones, 55% to 85% recorded once. In the case of this clone: The target antigen is unknown.

The sequence derives from a human donor who received a COVID-19 vaccine. The sample here was CD4+ T cells from PBMCs cultured with HCoV-OC43 spike peptides, taken before COVID-19 vaccination. Documented subset: HCoV-OC43 spike overlapping peptide pool stimulation.

CDR3 in DNA: TGTGCCAGCAGCTTAGCGGGAGGGACAGAGACCCAGTACTTC. Amino acid sequence: CASSLAGGTETQYF. The chain is built from TRBV7-9 and TRBJ2-5, with 7 bases aligning to TRBD2. After removal of 0 bases from V and 4 bases from J, the junction contained 2 bases not matched to a gene. CDR1 SEHNR and CDR2 FQNEAQ come from the germline V gene (reference sequence). The CDR3 sequence is 14 residues long.